Each of the 3 T cell receptor beta chains below was sequenced from the same sample in a study of spatial heterogeneity in lung cancer. Study-wide points: Tumor mutation counts were tracked by expanded intratumoral alpha and beta TCR counts.

Sample time point: sample taken at primary tumor resection. These receptors' antigens are unknown. MiXCR was run by TCRdb on the 5' RACE reads, yielding one entry per CDR3 protein. Altogether more than 6,500 distinct CDR3 sequences are present, 10% to 15% being singletons, with the ten largest covering 22%. The sample here was lung tumor tissue, taken at surgery. These receptors came from a male donor with early-stage non-small cell lung cancer.

This clonotype was picked up many times. This beta chain came through as a stray read in a library set up for alpha chains, and its size says little. The chain recombines TRBV12-3 or TRBV12-4 with TRBJ2-7; the match to TRBD1 covers 11 bases. V shed 4 bases and J 4 bases; nucleotides not matched to a gene: 3. The CDR3 runs 14 residues. CDR3: CASSSGTGGYEQYF. CDR3 coding DNA: TGTGCCAGCAGTTCCGGGACAGGGGGTTACGAGCAGTACTTC.

As for this clonotype: In a library made to pick up alpha chains, this beta chain is a stray read with a size that means little. The rearrangement joins TRBV4-1 to TRBJ2-1; D ambiguous. CDR3 size: 19 residues. Between the trimmed V and J ends, which lost 3 bases and 6 bases, there was a span of 27 bases. The V gene's germline CDR1 is MGHRA and CDR2 YSYEKL. CDR3 protein: CASSQAPGREDPTINEQFF. In DNA form, the CDR3 reads TGCGCCAGCAGCCAGGCTCCTGGCCGAGAGGATCCTACCATCAATGAGCAGTTCTTC.

This clonotype came up many times. This beta chain turned up in a library designed for alpha chains; as an off-target read, its abundance says little. The J gene is TRBJ2-5, the V gene TRBV9, with 8 positions matching TRBD1. J gave up 5 bases and V 3 bases, and 6 bases lay outside the gene matches. Germline V lookup: CDR1 SGDLS, CDR2 YYNGEE. CDR3 size: 14 residues. This CDR3 is CASSADRGRETQYF. In DNA form, the CDR3 reads TGTGCCAGCAGCGCCGACAGGGGCAGGGAGACCCAGTACTTC.